The present T cell receptor beta chain was sequenced within a study of breast tumors, draining lymph nodes, adjacent tissues. Breast cancer patients provided tissue from their axillary draining lymph nodes. MiXCR, applied by TCRdb to the multiplex PCR reads, yields one record per CDR3 protein. This table holds 190,000 or so distinct CDR3 sequences, about 32% found once. Germline V CDR1 and CDR2: SGHTA, FQGNSA. There are 15 residues in the CDR3. Between the trimmed V and J ends, which lost 1 base and 4 bases, there was a span of 11 bases. This chain joins TRBV7-2 and TRBJ1-3, with unresolved D. This TCR came from a female donor with breast cancer. Some clones in this sample may be carry-over from other donors' samples. Sequences were obtained from axillary lymph node tissue. CDR3 sequence reads: CASSLGVRAGNTIYF. The CDR3 nucleotides are TGTGCCAGCAGCTTAGGGGTCCGGGCGGGAAACACCATATATTTT.